This passage covers 8 T cell receptor beta chains from one sample sequenced in a study of blood T cell repertoires in COVID-19. TCRdb keeps only in-frame clones here, not all; method: immunoSEQ multiplex PCR. The sample lists roughly 260,000 clones, roughly 89% seen once, with around 2.6% in the top ten. The sequenced sample consisted of PBMCs or T cells enriched from blood (not recorded which). These receptors were collected from a woman younger than 45 with acute COVID-19.

V and J are TRBV4-2 and TRBJ1-2; a weak D match, TRBD1 (6 bases). The length of the CDR3 is 13 residues. CDR1 is LGHNA, CDR2 YNFKEQ, per germline. Trimming stripped 4 bases from V and 13 bases from J, with 19 bases between. The CDR3 DNA reads TGTGCCAGCAGCCCCCCAGGAGACAGGAAACTCACCTTC. This translates into CASSPPGDRKLTF.

J is TRBJ1-1 and V is TRBV7-8, with TRBD1 identical over 7 bases. Germline CDR1 reads SGHVS; CDR2 reads FQNEAQ. The J segment lost 5 bases and the V segment lost 5 bases, leaving 14 bases of the junction unmatched. The CDR3 length is 16 residues. CDR3 protein: CASSPWTGGGYTEAFF. The CDR3 DNA reads TGTGCCAGCAGCCCTTGGACAGGTGGGGGGTATACTGAAGCTTTCTTT.

As regards this clone: The identical CDR3 is also encoded by other nucleotide sequences in the sample. This chain uses TRBV7-9 with TRBJ1-2; D is undetermined. V lost 1 base to trimming and J lost 8 bases, with 11 bases between them. The CDR3 is 13 amino acids. Germline loops: CDR1 SEHNR, CDR2 FQNEAQ (reference sequence). The CDR3 loop is CASSLGGGGGYTF. CDR3 DNA sequence: TGTGCCAGCAGCTTAGGGGGAGGAGGCGGCTACACCTTC. Based on the CDR3 plus reference TRBV7-9 and TRBJ1-2, the full variable domain is DTGVSQNPRHKITKRGQNVTFRCDPISEHNRLYWYRQTLGQGPEFLTYFQNEAQLEKSRLLSDRFSAERPKGSFSTLEIQRTEQGDSAMYLCASSLGGGGGYTFGSGTRLTVV.

Of note for this clone: At one end, the junction sequence differs from germline, possibly due to a read error. The genes are TRBV30 and TRBJ2-5; TRBD2 aligns across 11 bases. Germline lookup yields CDR1 GTSNPN and CDR2 SVGIG (reference sequence). The CDR3 loop spans 13 amino acids. The CDR3 DNA follows: TGCACTAGCGGGGGAACCGGGACGGGGACCCAGTACTTC. It is translated as CTSGGTGTGTQYF.

DNA for the CDR3: TGTGCCAGTAGTATGGACAGGGAGATTGAAAAACTGTTTTTT. It yields the protein CASSMDREIEKLFF. J is TRBJ1-4 and V is TRBV19; 8 nucleotides line up with TRBD1. The CDR3 is 14 amino acids. With V trimmed by 3 bases and J by 7 bases, 4 bases remained unmatched. From germline, CDR1 is LNHDA and CDR2 SQIVND (reference sequence).

The V and J genes are TRBV7-2 and TRBJ1-3; D unclear. V was clipped by 5 bases and J by 0 bases, with 11 bases between them. Germline-derived CDR1 and CDR2 are SGHTA and FQGNSA. This CDR3 comprises 15 residues. The CDR3 DNA reads TGTGCCAGCAGCGCGACACCCTACTCTGGAAACACCATATATTTT. Amino acids: CASSATPYSGNTIYF. The variable domain in full, completed from reference TRBV7-2 and TRBJ1-3, reads GAGVSQSPSNKVTEKGKDVELRCDPISGHTALYWYRQSLGQGLEFLIYFQGNSAPDKSGLPSDRFSAERTGGSVSTLTIQRTQQEDSAVYLCASSATPYSGNTIYFGEGSWLTVV.

The chain has TRBV14 and TRBJ2-3; 7 nucleotides line up with TRBD2. This CDR3 region has 18 residues. J gave up 2 bases and V 3 bases, and 14 bases lay outside the gene matches. CDR1 and CDR2 (germline): SGHDN, FVKESK. CDR3 loop: CASSHLSFGGGNTDTQYF. The CDR3 bases are TGTGCCAGCAGCCACTTATCTTTTGGCGGGGGAAACACAGATACGCAGTATTTT.

In this sample, this clone turned up a few times. V and J are TRBV5-8 and TRBJ2-2, with 7 nucleotides matching TRBD2. Germline CDR1 is SGHTS and CDR2 is YDEGEE. With 3 bases clipped from V and 6 bases from J, the junction kept 5 bases outside the gene matches. This CDR3 spans 14 amino acids. As DNA, the CDR3 is TGTGCCAGCAGCTCTGGACTAGTAGCCGGGGAGCTGTTTTTT. Translating gives CASSSGLVAGELFF.